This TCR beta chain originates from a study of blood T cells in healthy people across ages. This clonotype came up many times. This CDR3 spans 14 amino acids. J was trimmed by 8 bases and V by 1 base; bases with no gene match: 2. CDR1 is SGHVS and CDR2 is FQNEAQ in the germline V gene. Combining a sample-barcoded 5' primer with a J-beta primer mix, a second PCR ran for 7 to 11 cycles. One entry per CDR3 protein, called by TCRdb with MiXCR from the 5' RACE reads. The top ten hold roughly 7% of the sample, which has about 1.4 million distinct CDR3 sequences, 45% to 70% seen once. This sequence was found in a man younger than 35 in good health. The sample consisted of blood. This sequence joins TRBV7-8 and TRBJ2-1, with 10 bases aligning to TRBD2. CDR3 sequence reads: CASSLELAGYEQFF. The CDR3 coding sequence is TGTGCCAGCAGCTTAGAACTAGCGGGATATGAGCAGTTCTTC.